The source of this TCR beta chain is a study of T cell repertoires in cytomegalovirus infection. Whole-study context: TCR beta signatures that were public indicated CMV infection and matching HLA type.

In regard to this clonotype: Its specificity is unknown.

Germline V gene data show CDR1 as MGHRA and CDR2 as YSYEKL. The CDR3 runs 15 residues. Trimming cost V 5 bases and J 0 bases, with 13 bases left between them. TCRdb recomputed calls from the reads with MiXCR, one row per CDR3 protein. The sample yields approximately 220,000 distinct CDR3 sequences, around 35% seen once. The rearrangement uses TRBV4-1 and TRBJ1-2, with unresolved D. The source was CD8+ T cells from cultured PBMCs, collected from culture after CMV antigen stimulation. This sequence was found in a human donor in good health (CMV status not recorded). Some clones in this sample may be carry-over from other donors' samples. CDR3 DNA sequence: TGCGCCAGCAGCTTTGGGAGTTCAACTAACTATGGCTACACCTTC. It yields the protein CASSFGSSTNYGYTF.